These 32 T cell receptor beta chains were sequenced from one sample in a study of T cell responses to AZD1222 COVID-19 vaccine. TCRdb's table, derived via immunoSEQ multiplex PCR, lists solely in-frame clones and lacks some. The data contain about 57,000 clones, approximately 84% of them singletons. The input for sequencing was peripheral blood, taken on day 0 of AZD1222 vaccination. The receptor source for this set is an adult in good health.

The chain employs TRBV11-2 and TRBJ2-5; TRBD1 or TRBD2 may be the D gene (5 bases each). From germline, CDR1 is SGHAT and CDR2 FQNNGV. The CDR3 length is 11 residues. Trimming removed 4 bases from V and 5 bases from J, with 5 bases in between. The CDR3 loop reads CASSWGETQYF. In DNA form, the CDR3 reads TGTGCCAGCAGCTGGGGGGAGACCCAGTACTTC.

In DNA, the CDR3 is TGTGCCAGTAGCATCGCGGACGGCCAAGAGACCCAGTACTTC. As protein: CASSIADGQETQYF. The chain carries TRBV19 and TRBJ2-5; D unresolved. Trimming took off 6 bases at V and 1 base at J, with 12 bases between the two ends. CDR3 length equals 14 residues. Germline assignment: CDR1 LNHDA and CDR2 SQIVND (reference sequence).

The rearrangement joins TRBV28 to TRBJ1-2; D remains ambiguous. The germline CDR1 and CDR2 sequences are MDHEN and SYDVKM. The CDR3 loop spans 14 amino acids. V lost 9 bases and J lost 3, with 17 bases in between. The chain's CDR3 is CASTTQRSHYGYTF. In nucleotides, the CDR3 is TGTGCCAGTACTACCCAACGGTCCCACTATGGCTACACCTTC.

The J gene is TRBJ2-1, the V gene TRBV28, with D possibly being TRBD1 (5 bases). V lost 3 bases and J 2 bases, leaving 8 bases between the germline ends. Germline CDR1 reads MDHEN; CDR2 reads SYDVKM. This CDR3 is built from 14 residues. The CDR3 DNA follows: TGTGCCAGCAGTTTCTCCAGGGCCTACAATGAGCAGTTCTTC. Translating gives CASSFSRAYNEQFF.

The chain is built from TRBV27 and TRBJ2-7, with D uncertain. This CDR3 is 13 amino acids long. Germline V gives CDR1 MNHEY, CDR2 SMNVEV (reference sequence). The ends were cut back, 3 bases at V and 3 bases at J, with 9 bases in the middle. The CDR3 coding sequence is TGTGCCAGCAGTTTCGGACCAAACTACGAGCAGTACTTC. It yields the protein CASSFGPNYEQYF.

CDR3 sequence reads: CASSGEGTDTQYF. The CDR3 nucleotides are TGTGCCAGCAGTGGAGAGGGAACAGATACGCAGTATTTT. The chain joins TRBV2 to TRBJ2-3, with D possibly matching TRBD2 (5 bases). The germline V and J ends were trimmed by 4 bases and 3 bases, with 8 bases remaining between them. The CDR3 totals 13 residues. Germline V gives CDR1 SNHLY, CDR2 FYNNEI. The whole variable domain, filled in from reference TRBV2 and TRBJ2-3, reads EPEVTQTPSHQVTQMGQEVILRCVPISNHLYFYWYRQILGQKVEFLVSFYNNEISEKSEIFDDQFSVERPDGSNFTLKIRSTKLEDSAMYFCASSGEGTDTQYFGPGTRLTVL.

This clone was seen just once. V is TRBV3-1 (or the pseudogene TRBV3-2) and J is TRBJ2-1, with D unclear. This CDR3 has 13 amino acids. The V end lost 4 bases, the J end lost 6 bases, and 10 bases lay between the germline ends. Germline V gives CDR1 LGHDT, CDR2 YNNKEL (reference sequence). CDR3 nucleotides: TGTGCCAGCAGCCCGACTCCTCCCAATGAGCAGTTCTTC. Protein product: CASSPTPPNEQFF.

The gene calls are TRBV9 and TRBJ2-7; no reliable D call. The CDR3 extends over 15 amino acids. The ends were cut back, 0 bases at V and 8 bases at J, with 18 bases in the middle. Germline V gene lookup returns CDR1 SGDLS and CDR2 YYNGEE. Here the CDR3 reads CASSVGGLIHDQQYF. In nucleotides, the CDR3 is TGTGCCAGCAGCGTAGGAGGCCTTATTCATGATCAGCAGTACTTC.

Here the CDR3 reads CASNRQGATTEPQHF. CDR3 DNA sequence: TGTGCCAGCAATAGACAGGGGGCGACGACTGAGCCCCAGCATTTT. This rearrangement joins TRBV27 to TRBJ1-5; the match to TRBD1 covers 10 bases. From germline, CDR1 is MNHEY and CDR2 SMNVEV (reference sequence). The CDR3 is 15 residues long. V lost 7 bases and J lost 8; bases outside the gene matches: 11.

This sequence joins TRBV5-6 and TRBJ2-3; TRBD1 might be the D (6 bases). In germline, CDR1 is SGHDT, CDR2 YYEEEE. The CDR3 is 15 residues long. V was cut by 6 bases and J by 3 bases, with 17 bases left in between. The CDR3 region is CASTLQGMGTDTQYF. The CDR3 nucleotides are TGTGCCAGCACCCTTCAGGGGATGGGGACAGATACGCAGTATTTT.

In its sample, this clone was seen a few times. This chain uses TRBV21-1 with TRBJ1-1; the table's D call TRBD1 went unverified against the DNA. TRBV21-1 is tagged as a pseudogene. CDR3 length: 17 amino acids. The CDR3 here is CASSLDGTPSEQTEAFF. In nucleotides, the CDR3 is TGTGCCAGCAGCCTAGACGGGACACCCTCGGAGCAGACTGAAGCTTTCTTT.

The chain carries TRBV9 and TRBJ2-7; TRBD2 is a possible D gene (6 bases). V dropped 0 bases and J dropped 5 bases, with 15 bases sitting between them. Per the germline V gene, CDR1 is SGDLS and CDR2 is YYNGEE. The CDR3 is 15 residues long. CDR3 DNA sequence: TGTGCCAGCAGCGTAGCGGGGGAATACACGAACGAGCAGTACTTC. This gives the protein CASSVAGEYTNEQYF.

V gene TRBV6-5 combines with J gene TRBJ1-1, with 8 bases matching TRBD1. This CDR3 region has 13 residues. Germline trimming cut 6 bases from V and 3 bases from J; bases unmatched to any gene: 3. Germline-derived CDR1 and CDR2 are MNHEY and SVGAGI. In DNA form, the CDR3 reads TGTGCCAGCAGCATGACAGGGGACACTGAAGCTTTCTTT. Translation gives CASSMTGDTEAFF.

The V call is TRBV5-4, the J call TRBJ1-1; TRBD1 is a possible D gene (6 bases). The CDR3 length is 14 residues. Germline CDR1 is SGHNT and CDR2 is YYREEE (reference sequence). V gave up 4 bases and J gave up 5 bases, with 15 bases separating them. CDR3 DNA: TGTGCCAGCAGCGAACAGGGTACGGGAACTGAAGCTTTCTTT. Translation: CASSEQGTGTEAFF.

J is TRBJ2-2 and V is TRBV27; 12 positions agree with TRBD2. The CDR3 extends over 16 amino acids. In germline, CDR1 is MNHEY, CDR2 SMNVEV (reference sequence). V lost 3 bases, J lost 7 bases, and 6 bases stayed unmatched. Written as DNA, the CDR3 is TGTGCCAGCAGTTTTCTCCTAGCGGGAGGGCACGGGGAGCTGTTTTTT. This codes for CASSFLLAGGHGELFF.

CDR3 region: CASSGETSGRPDEQFF. For the CDR3, the DNA is TGTGCCAGCAGTGGAGAGACTAGCGGGAGGCCTGATGAGCAGTTCTTC. This chain connects TRBV27 to TRBJ2-1; TRBD2 matches at 13 bases. Germline V gene data show CDR1 as MNHEY and CDR2 as SMNVEV (reference sequence). J lost 8 bases, V lost 5 bases, and 9 bases had no gene match. The CDR3 runs 16 residues.

The rearrangement links TRBV6-5 to TRBJ2-7, with D uncertain. CDR3 size: 15 residues. Trimming stripped 0 bases from V and 1 base from J, with 10 bases between. Germline assignment: CDR1 MNHEY and CDR2 SVGAGI. The CDR3, as DNA: TGTGCCAGCAGTTACTCGAGAGACCCATCCTACGAGCAGTACTTC. Translating it yields CASSYSRDPSYEQYF.

The table lists this clone with a count of one. The V and J genes are TRBV9 and TRBJ2-7; no clear D gene. Germline loops: CDR1 SGDLS, CDR2 YYNGEE. Between the trimmed V and J ends, which lost 4 bases and 3 bases, there was a span of 14 bases. This CDR3 is 14 amino acids long. The CDR3 coding sequence is TGTGCCAGCAGCCGTGGCACTACCTACTACGAGCAGTACTTC. This gives the protein CASSRGTTYYEQYF.

This chain uses TRBV3-1 (or the pseudogene TRBV3-2) with TRBJ1-4; D uncertain. The V gene's germline CDR1 is LGHDT and CDR2 YNNKEL (reference sequence). V was clipped by 2 bases and J by 4 bases, with 8 bases between them. This CDR3 has 14 residues. The CDR3: CASSQQFLNEKLFF. In DNA, the CDR3 is TGTGCCAGCAGCCAACAGTTCCTTAATGAAAAACTGTTTTTT.

The rearrangement joins TRBV6-2 or TRBV6-3 to TRBJ1-5; D remains unclear. The ends were cut back, 6 bases at V and 1 base at J, with 13 bases in the middle. Germline CDR1 reads MNHEY; CDR2 reads SVGEGT. The length of the CDR3 is 15 residues. The CDR3 nucleotides read TGTGCCAGCAGCCTCTACATGATGAGCAATCAGCCCCAGCATTTT. Amino acid sequence: CASSLYMMSNQPQHF.

Notes on this clone: Other DNA sequences within the sample encode an identical CDR3. This rearrangement joins TRBV28 to TRBJ1-1; D gene uncertain. The ends were cut back, 5 bases at V and 1 base at J, with 14 bases in the middle. The CDR3 spans 15 residues. The germline gives CDR1 MDHEN, CDR2 SYDVKM. As DNA, the CDR3 is TGTGCCAGCAGTCTACCTGGGGTGACGAACACTGAAGCTTTCTTT. It encodes CASSLPGVTNTEAFF.

The V gene is TRBV6-4, the J gene TRBJ1-6; 10 bases match TRBD1. The CDR3 is 15 amino acids. In germline, CDR1 is MRHNA, CDR2 SNTAGT. The ends lost 0 bases at V and 7 bases at J; junction bases unmatched: 0. CDR3 residues: CASSDSTGGNSPLHF. The DNA for the CDR3 is TGTGCCAGCAGTGACTCGACAGGGGGCAATTCACCCCTCCACTTT.

This rearrangement joins TRBV27 to TRBJ1-4, with D tentatively TRBD1 (6 bases). This CDR3 is built from 15 residues. Looked up from germline, CDR1 is MNHEY and CDR2 is SMNVEV (reference sequence). Trimming left V 3 bases short and J 6 bases short, with 14 bases between. The CDR3 loop reads CASSFTGTNHEKLFF. The CDR3 DNA follows: TGTGCCAGCAGTTTTACCGGGACAAACCATGAAAAACTGTTTTTT.

The chain employs TRBV28 and TRBJ1-5; D unclear. The CDR3 covers 12 residues. The V end was cut by 11 bases, the J end by 4 bases, with 12 bases between. Germline CDR1 and CDR2: MDHEN and SYDVKM. For the CDR3, the DNA is TGTGCCTCCCGGGGTTCAAATCAGCCCCAGCATTTT. Protein product: CASRGSNQPQHF.

This rearrangement joins TRBV19 to TRBJ1-1; TRBD1 matches at 10 bases. The junction had 7 bases not matched to a gene; V was cut back by 5 bases and J by 4 bases. The germline V gene encodes CDR1 LNHDA and CDR2 SQIVND (reference sequence). This CDR3 is 15 amino acids long. The CDR3 DNA sequence: TGTGCCAGTAGTCGCACCGGGACAGGGGTCACTGAAGCTTTCTTT. It encodes CASSRTGTGVTEAFF.

This clone appeared a single time. The J gene is TRBJ2-7, the V gene TRBV6-5; 11 bases line up with TRBD2. From germline, CDR1 is MNHEY and CDR2 SVGAGI. This CDR3 has 15 amino acids. The junction had 4 bases not matched to a gene; V was cut back by 4 bases and J by 2 bases. CDR3 sequence: CASSSELAGAYEQYF. CDR3 nucleotide sequence: TGTGCCAGCAGTTCCGAACTAGCGGGAGCCTACGAGCAGTACTTC.

The rearrangement uses TRBV28 and TRBJ2-5, with 11 bases lining up with TRBD1. After removal of 5 bases from V and 3 bases from J, the junction contained 11 bases not matched to a gene. The CDR3 consists of 17 residues. Germline CDR1 MDHEN, CDR2 SYDVKM. The DNA of the CDR3 is TGTGCCAGCAGTGCGCTCAGGGGGACAGGGGGAGAAGAGACCCAGTACTTC. Translation gives CASSALRGTGGEETQYF.

The count of this clone is one. This rearrangement joins TRBV18 to TRBJ2-7; D is possibly TRBD1 or TRBD2 (5 bases each). The CDR3 sequence is 14 residues long. The germline V gene encodes CDR1 KGHSH and CDR2 LQKENI. Trimming took off 3 bases at V and 4 bases at J, with 13 bases between the two ends. The CDR3: CASSPGRESYEQYF. CDR3 nucleotides: TGTGCCAGCTCACCGGGCAGGGAGAGTTACGAGCAGTACTTC.

The CDR3 nucleotides are TGTGCCAGCAGTGCGGGGAAGGAATTATGGAGCAATCAGCCCCAGCATTTT. This sequence encodes CASSAGKELWSNQPQHF. The rearrangement joins TRBV2 to TRBJ1-5, with D uncertain. The CDR3 loop spans 17 amino acids. Germline lookup yields CDR1 SNHLY and CDR2 FYNNEI. Trimming cost V 4 bases and J 1 base, with 17 bases left between them. The whole variable domain, remainder taken from reference TRBV2 and TRBJ1-5, is EPEVTQTPSHQVTQMGQEVILRCVPISNHLYFYWYRQILGQKVEFLVSFYNNEISEKSEIFDDQFSVERPDGSNFTLKIRSTKLEDSAMYFCASSAGKELWSNQPQHFGDGTRLSIL.

The rearrangement joins TRBV19 to TRBJ1-1, with a tentative D call TRBD1 (6 bases). Germline V gene lookup returns CDR1 LNHDA and CDR2 SQIVND (reference sequence). CDR3 length equals 16 residues. Trimming took off 4 bases at V and 0 bases at J, with 15 bases between the two ends. CDR3 sequence (DNA): TGTGCCAGTAGTACCCACCGCCAGGGGTTGAACACTGAAGCTTTCTTT. Amino acids: CASSTHRQGLNTEAFF.

The chain links TRBV19 to TRBJ1-2, with TRBD1 as a possible D gene (6 bases). CDR1 and CDR2 (germline): LNHDA, SQIVND (reference sequence). Trimming stripped 6 bases from V and 4 bases from J, with 9 bases between. CDR3 length: 12 amino acids. CDR3 sequence reads: CASRTGSYGYTF. In DNA, the CDR3 is TGTGCCAGTAGAACAGGGTCCTATGGCTACACCTTC.

The V call is TRBV28, the J call TRBJ2-3, with D maybe TRBD2 (6 bases). In germline, CDR1 is MDHEN, CDR2 SYDVKM. The V gene lost 5 bases and the J gene lost 4 bases, with 16 bases spanning the gap. The length of the CDR3 is 15 residues. Here the CDR3 reads CASSARGAGSDTQYF. The CDR3 DNA sequence: TGTGCCAGCAGTGCTCGAGGAGCGGGCTCAGATACGCAGTATTTT.